This T cell receptor (beta chain) derives from a study of metastatic and nonmetastatic thyroid tumors. Study in general: The study looked at repertoires side by side in blood and in tumor or nodule tissue from malignant and benign thyroid patients. Study-wide findings and caveats: Malignant thyroid tumors reportedly had TCR beta diversity that was significantly higher than in benign nodules, in blood and tumor.

Trimming pared 8 bases from V and 5 bases from J, leaving 12 bases between. The CDR3 runs to 13 residues. Germline CDR1 is SGHNT and CDR2 is YENEEA. Comments on this clone: Its specificity is not known.

Under the authors' procedure: Researchers built a distant-metastasis classifier for papillary thyroid cancer that drew on CDR3 differences across clinicopathological groups. TCRdb re-called the PCR reads through MiXCR. The V and J calls were not made by the authors but by TCRdb's processing. The sample includes 10,000 to 13,000 clones, less than 50% of them seen just once. Ahead of thyroid surgery, no patient had received treatment of any kind. The sequenced sample was tumor tissue. The chain has TRBV11-3 and TRBJ2-2; D unclear. The sequence derives from a female donor with papillary thyroid cancer or a benign thyroid nodule (not recorded which). Some clones in this sample may be carry-over from other donors' samples. The CDR3 spells CASRVGRTGELFF. DNA of the CDR3: TGTGCCAGCCGGGTTGGGCGGACCGGGGAGCTGTTTTTT. Full variable domain (missing parts from reference TRBV11-3 and TRBJ2-2): EAGVVQSPRYKIIEKKQPVAFWCNPISGHNTLYWYLQNLGQGPELLIRYENEEAVDDSQLPKDRFSAERLKGVDSTLKIQPAELGDSAVYLCASRVGRTGELFFGEGSRLTVL.